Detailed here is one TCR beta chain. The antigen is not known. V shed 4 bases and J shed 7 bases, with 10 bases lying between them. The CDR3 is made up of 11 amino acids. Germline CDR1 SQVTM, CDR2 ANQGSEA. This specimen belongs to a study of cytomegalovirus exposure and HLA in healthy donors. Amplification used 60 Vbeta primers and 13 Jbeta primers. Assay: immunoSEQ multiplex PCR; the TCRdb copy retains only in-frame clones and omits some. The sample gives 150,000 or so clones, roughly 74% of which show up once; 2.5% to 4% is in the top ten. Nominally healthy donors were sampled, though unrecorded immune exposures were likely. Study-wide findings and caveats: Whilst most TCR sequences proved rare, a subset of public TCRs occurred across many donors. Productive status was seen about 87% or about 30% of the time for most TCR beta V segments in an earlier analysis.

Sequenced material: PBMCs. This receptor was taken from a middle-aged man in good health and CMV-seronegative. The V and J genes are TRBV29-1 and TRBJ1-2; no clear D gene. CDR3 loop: CSVAGSLGYTF. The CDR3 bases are TGCAGCGTTGCAGGTTCCCTTGGCTACACCTTC.